The clone carrying this T cell receptor beta chain was detected ten times or more. Antigen: not known. This beta chain came through as a stray read in a library set up for alpha chains, and its size says little. TCRdb reprocessed the 5' RACE reads with MiXCR, giving one entry per CDR3 protein. The sample holds 4,000 or so distinct CDR3 sequences, around 9.4% seen once. Noted time point: sample taken at primary tumor resection. The sample originates from a study of spatial heterogeneity in lung cancer. Whole-study results and caveats: Tumoral mutation counts were tracked by counts of expanded intratumoral alpha and beta TCRs.

With 6 bases removed from V and 4 bases from J, the gap between germline ends came to 9 bases. Germline V gene lookup returns CDR1 DFQATT and CDR2 SNEGSKA (reference sequence). The CDR3 spans 11 residues. This sequence was found in a male donor with early-stage non-small cell lung cancer. The sample was lung tumor tissue, taken at surgery. The rearrangement joins TRBV20-1 to TRBJ2-5, with D hard to call. CDR3 DNA: TGCAGTGCCGTCGAAGGAGAGACCCAGTACTTC. This codes for CSAVEGETQYF.